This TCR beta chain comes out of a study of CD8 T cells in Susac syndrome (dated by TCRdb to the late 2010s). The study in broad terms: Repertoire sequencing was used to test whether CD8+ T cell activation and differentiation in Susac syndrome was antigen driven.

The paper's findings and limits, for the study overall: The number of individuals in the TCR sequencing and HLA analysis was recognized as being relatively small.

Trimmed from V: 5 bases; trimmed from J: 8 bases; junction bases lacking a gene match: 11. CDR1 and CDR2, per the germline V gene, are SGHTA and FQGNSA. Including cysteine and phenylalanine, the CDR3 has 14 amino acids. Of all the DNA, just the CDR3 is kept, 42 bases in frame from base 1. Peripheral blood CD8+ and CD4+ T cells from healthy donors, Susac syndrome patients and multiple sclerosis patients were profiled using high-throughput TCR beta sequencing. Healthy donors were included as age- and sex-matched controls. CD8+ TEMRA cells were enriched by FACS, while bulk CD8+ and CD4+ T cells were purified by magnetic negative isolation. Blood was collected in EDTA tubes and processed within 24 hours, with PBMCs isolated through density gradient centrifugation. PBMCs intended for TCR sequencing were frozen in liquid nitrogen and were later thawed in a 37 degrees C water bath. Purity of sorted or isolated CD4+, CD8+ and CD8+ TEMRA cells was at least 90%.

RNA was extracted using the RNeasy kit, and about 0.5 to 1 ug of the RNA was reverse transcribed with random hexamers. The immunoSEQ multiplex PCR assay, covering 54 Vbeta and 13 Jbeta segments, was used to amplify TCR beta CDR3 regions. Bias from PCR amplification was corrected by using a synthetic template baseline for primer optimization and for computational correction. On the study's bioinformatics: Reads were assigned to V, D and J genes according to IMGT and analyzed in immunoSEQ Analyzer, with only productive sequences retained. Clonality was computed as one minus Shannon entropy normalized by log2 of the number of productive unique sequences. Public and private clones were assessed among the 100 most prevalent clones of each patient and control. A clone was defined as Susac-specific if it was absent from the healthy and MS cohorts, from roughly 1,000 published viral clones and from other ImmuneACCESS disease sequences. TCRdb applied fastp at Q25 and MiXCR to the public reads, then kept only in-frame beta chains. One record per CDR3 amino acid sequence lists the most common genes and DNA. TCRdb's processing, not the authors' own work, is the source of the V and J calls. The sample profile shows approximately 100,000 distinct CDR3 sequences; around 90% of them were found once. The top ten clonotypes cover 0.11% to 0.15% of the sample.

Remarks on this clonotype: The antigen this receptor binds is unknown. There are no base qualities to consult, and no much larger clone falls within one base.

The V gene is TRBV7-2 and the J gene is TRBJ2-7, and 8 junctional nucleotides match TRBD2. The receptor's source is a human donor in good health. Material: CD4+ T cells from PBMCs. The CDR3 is CASSPNGGGLKQYF. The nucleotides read TGTGCCAGCAGCCCGAACGGCGGGGGGTTGAAGCAGTACTTC.